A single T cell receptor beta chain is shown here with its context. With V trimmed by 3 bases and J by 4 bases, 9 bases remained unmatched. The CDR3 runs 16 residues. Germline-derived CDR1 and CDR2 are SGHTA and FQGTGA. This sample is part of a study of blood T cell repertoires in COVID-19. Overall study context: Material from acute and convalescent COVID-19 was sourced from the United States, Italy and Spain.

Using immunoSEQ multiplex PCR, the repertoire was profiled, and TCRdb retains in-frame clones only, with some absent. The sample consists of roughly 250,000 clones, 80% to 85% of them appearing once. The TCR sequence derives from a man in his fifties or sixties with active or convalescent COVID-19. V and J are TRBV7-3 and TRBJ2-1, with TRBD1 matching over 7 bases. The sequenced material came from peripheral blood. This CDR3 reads CASSFSGTVRYNEQFF. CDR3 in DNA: TGTGCCAGCAGCTTTAGTGGGACAGTGAGATACAATGAGCAGTTCTTC.